This T cell receptor beta chain comes out of a study of blood T cell repertoires in COVID-19. The V and J ends lost 0 bases and 7 bases, in that order; junction bases with no gene match: 3. This CDR3 has 15 amino acids. CDR1 is KGHSH and CDR2 is LQKENI in the germline V gene. Per the original data handling: By means of reference gene primer amplification, nucleated cell counts were estimated. Here immunoSEQ multiplex PCR was the method, and the copy in TCRdb shows in-frame clones only, minus some. D and trimming were read from the DNA, whereas the V and J calls and clone size are those reported in that table. The sample comprises about 280,000 clones, roughly 85% of which are singletons, and about 5.1% rests with the top ten.

This TCR was sampled from a man aged 50 to 60 with active or convalescent COVID-19. The sample comprised peripheral blood. The rearrangement uses TRBV18 and TRBJ1-6; TRBD1 matches 7 bases. Here the CDR3 reads CASSPPGRGNSPLHF. Here the CDR3 DNA reads TGTGCCAGCTCACCACCGGGCAGGGGGAATTCACCCCTCCACTTT. Filled out from reference TRBV18 and TRBJ1-6, the complete variable domain reads NAGVMQNPRHLVRRRGQEARLRCSPMKGHSHVYWYRQLPEEGLKFMVYLQKENIIDESGMPKERFSAEFPKEGPSILRIQQVVRGDSAAYFCASSPPGRGNSPLHFGNGTRLTVT.